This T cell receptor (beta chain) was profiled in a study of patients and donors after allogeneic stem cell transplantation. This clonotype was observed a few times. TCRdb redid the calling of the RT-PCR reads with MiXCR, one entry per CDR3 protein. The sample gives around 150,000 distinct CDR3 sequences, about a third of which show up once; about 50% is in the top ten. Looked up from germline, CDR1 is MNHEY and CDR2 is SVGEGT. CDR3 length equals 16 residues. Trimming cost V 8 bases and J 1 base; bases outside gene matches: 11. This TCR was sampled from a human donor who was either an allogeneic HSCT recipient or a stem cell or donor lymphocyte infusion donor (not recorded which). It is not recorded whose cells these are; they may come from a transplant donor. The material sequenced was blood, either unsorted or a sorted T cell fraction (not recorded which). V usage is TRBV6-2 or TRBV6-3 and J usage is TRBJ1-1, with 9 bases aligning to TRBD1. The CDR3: CASFGGTGFKNTEAFF. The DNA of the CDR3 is TGTGCCAGCTTCGGCGGGACAGGGTTCAAGAACACTGAAGCTTTCTTT.